A single sample is the source of the 28 T cell receptor beta chains below, sequenced in a study of cytomegalovirus exposure and HLA in healthy donors. The PCR used 60 Vbeta and 13 Jbeta primers. Sequenced by immunoSEQ multiplex PCR; TCRdb stores in-frame clones only, minus some. The data hold 150,000 to 200,000 clones, with roughly 82% observed a single time. Sequenced: PBMCs. The origin of the receptors is a man in his fifties in good health and CMV-seropositive.

This chain connects TRBV15 to TRBJ1-5; 7 bases map to TRBD1. Per germline, CDR1 LNHNV and CDR2 YYDKDF (reference sequence). J lost 5 bases, V lost 6 bases, and 4 bases had no gene match. This CDR3 is 13 amino acids long. DNA for the CDR3: TGTGCCACCAGGAGGGGGCCCGATCAGCCCCAGCATTTT. Protein: CATRRGPDQPQHF.

The chain recombines TRBV28 with TRBJ1-1; 7 bases fit TRBD1. Looked up from germline, CDR1 is MDHEN and CDR2 is SYDVKM. This CDR3 spans 14 amino acids. V lost 8 bases and J lost 8; bases outside the gene matches: 14. As DNA, the CDR3 is TGTGCCAGCTTTCCAGGGGGAGTTTTTAGGGAAGCTTTCTTT. Protein product: CASFPGGVFREAFF.

A note on this clone: Other DNA sequences in the same sample also yield this CDR3. The V call is TRBV5-1, the J call TRBJ1-3, with 9 bases aligning to TRBD1. Trimming at V came to 3 bases and at J to 0 bases, leaving 4 bases not matched to a gene. Germline CDR1 SGHRS, CDR2 YFSETQ. The CDR3 sequence is 16 residues long. CDR3 in amino acids: CASSWGQGASGNTIYF. The CDR3 DNA reads TGCGCCAGCAGCTGGGGACAGGGAGCCTCTGGAAACACCATATATTTT.

This clone was counted only a few times. The chain links TRBV18 to TRBJ1-5, with D perhaps matching TRBD1 (5 bases). CDR3 length equals 14 residues. The V end lost 4 bases, the J end lost 6 bases, and 13 bases lay between the germline ends. Per germline, CDR1 KGHSH and CDR2 LQKENI. CDR3: CASSLQGWTQPQHF. As DNA, the CDR3 is TGTGCCAGCTCACTCCAGGGTTGGACTCAGCCCCAGCATTTT. Full variable domain (remainder filled in from reference TRBV18 and TRBJ1-5): NAGVMQNPRHLVRRRGQEARLRCSPMKGHSHVYWYRQLPEEGLKFMVYLQKENIIDESGMPKERFSAEFPKEGPSILRIQQVVRGDSAAYFCASSLQGWTQPQHFGDGTRLSIL.

The chain carries TRBV30 and TRBJ2-3; no clear D. This CDR3 is built from 13 residues. V was clipped by 2 bases and J by 4 bases, with 10 bases between them. The V gene's germline CDR1 is GTSNPN and CDR2 SVGIG (reference sequence). The CDR3 DNA is TGTGCCTGGAGTTCCGTAGCCCCAGATACGCAGTATTTT. Translated: CAWSSVAPDTQYF. The full variable domain, completed using reference TRBV30 and TRBJ2-3, is SQTIHQWPATLVQPVGSPLSLECTVEGTSNPNLYWYRQAAGRGLQLLFYSVGIGQISSEVPQNLSASRPQDRQFILSSKKLLLSDSGFYLCAWSSVAPDTQYFGPGTRLTVL.

The V and J genes are TRBV7-6 and TRBJ1-6; D gene unclear. Germline V gives CDR1 SGHVS, CDR2 FNYEAQ. Trimming stripped 1 base from V and 6 bases from J, with 16 bases between. The CDR3 sequence is 17 residues long. The CDR3 loop is CASSLGPLRRPNSPLHF. The CDR3 DNA is TGTGCCAGCAGCTTAGGCCCCTTGCGCAGGCCTAATTCACCCCTCCACTTT.

The CDR3 coding sequence is TGTGCCAGCAGTTTATACAGACTAAATCAGCCCCAGCATTTT. Translated: CASSLYRLNQPQHF. The rearrangement joins TRBV28 to TRBJ1-5, with D unresolved. CDR3 length: 14 residues. Germline CDR1 and CDR2: MDHEN and SYDVKM. V was pared by 1 base and J by 4 bases, with 8 bases between.

The chain is built from TRBV19 and TRBJ1-2, with D perhaps TRBD1 (5 bases). The V gene's germline CDR1 is LNHDA and CDR2 SQIVND (reference sequence). This CDR3 is built from 15 residues. Trimming removed 3 bases at V and 4 bases at J, with 15 bases between. DNA of the CDR3: TGTGCCAGTAGTATGTGGGGGACTGAACCCTATGGCTACACCTTC. It is translated as CASSMWGTEPYGYTF.

As regards this clone: At one of its ends the junction is not consistent with the germline gene, which may arise from a read error. V and J are TRBV27 and TRBJ2-4; possibly TRBD2 for D (5 bases). The CDR3 totals 15 residues. Germline V gene lookup returns CDR1 MNHEY and CDR2 SMNVEV (reference sequence). CDR3 region: CASSLTDLAKNSQYF. The CDR3 DNA reads TGTGCCAGCAGTTTAACTGACCTAGCCAAAAACAGTCAGTACTTC.

This clone has only one observation. V and J are TRBV6-1 and TRBJ1-1, with D tentatively TRBD1 (5 bases). The CDR3 covers 15 residues. Germline V gene sequence: CDR1 MNHNS, CDR2 SASEGT. V was pared by 6 bases and J by 2 bases, with 16 bases between. CDR3 region: CASSERTQGNTEAFF. As DNA, the CDR3 is TGTGCCAGCAGCGAACGGACCCAGGGCAACACTGAAGCTTTCTTT.

This clone showed up just once. This chain connects TRBV30 to TRBJ2-5; TRBD2 might be the D (5 bases). This CDR3 region has 13 residues. Trimming removed 1 base from V and 5 bases from J, with 11 bases in between. Germline CDR1 is GTSNPN and CDR2 is SVGIG (reference sequence). CDR3 sequence reads: CAWSAGEKETQYF. CDR3 nucleotides: TGTGCCTGGAGTGCTGGGGAGAAGGAGACCCAGTACTTC.

The J gene is TRBJ2-5, the V gene TRBV13, with 7 bases aligning to TRBD1. The CDR3 is 18 residues long. V shed 1 base, J shed 0 bases, and the junction held 11 bases outside the gene matches. In germline, CDR1 is PRHDT, CDR2 FYEKMQ (reference sequence). The CDR3: CASSLEGTASLYQETQYF. CDR3 sequence (DNA): TGTGCCAGCAGCTTAGAGGGGACAGCTTCTCTGTACCAAGAGACCCAGTACTTC.

This clone was observed a handful of times. This chain links TRBV4-1 with TRBJ2-6; no definite D call. CDR3 length equals 16 residues. The V gene lost 4 bases and the J gene lost 0 bases, with 10 bases spanning the gap. CDR1 and CDR2 (germline): MGHRA, YSYEKL. CDR3 loop: CASSRAGSSGANVLTF. CDR3 DNA: TGCGCCAGCAGCCGGGCCGGCTCCTCTGGGGCCAACGTCCTGACTTTC.

The chain links TRBV5-1 to TRBJ2-3, with 13 bases lining up with TRBD2. Germline V gene lookup returns CDR1 SGHRS and CDR2 YFSETQ. The CDR3 extends over 17 amino acids. After removal of 0 bases from V and 2 bases from J, the junction contained 3 bases not matched to a gene. The CDR3 is CASSLGGLAGATDTQYF. DNA of the CDR3: TGCGCCAGCAGCTTGGGTGGACTAGCGGGAGCCACAGATACGCAGTATTTT.

The rearrangement joins TRBV9 to TRBJ2-7; no firm D call. Per the germline V gene, CDR1 is SGDLS and CDR2 is YYNGEE. V was cut by 3 bases and J by 5 bases, with 9 bases left in between. There are 12 residues in the CDR3. CDR3 in DNA: TGTGCCAGCAGCGCCCGGTTAGACGAGCAGTACTTC. Protein sequence: CASSARLDEQYF.

The sample holds a few counts of this clone. The chain employs TRBV28 and TRBJ1-1; 9 positions agree with TRBD1. In germline, CDR1 is MDHEN, CDR2 SYDVKM. The length of the CDR3 is 15 residues. V shed 5 bases and J 0 bases; nucleotides not matched to a gene: 4. Written as DNA, the CDR3 is TGTGCCAGCAGTCTCCGACAGGGGGTGAACACTGAAGCTTTCTTT. It is translated as CASSLRQGVNTEAFF.

This rearrangement joins TRBV5-8 to TRBJ2-7, with D tentatively TRBD2 (5 bases). Between the trimmed V and J ends, which lost 6 bases and 3 bases, there was a span of 13 bases. The CDR3 is 13 residues long. Looked up from germline, CDR1 is SGHTS and CDR2 is YDEGEE. Written as DNA, the CDR3 is TGTGCCAGCATCCAGACCGGACTCTACGAGCAGTACTTC. Its protein is CASIQTGLYEQYF.

The chain recombines TRBV29-1 with TRBJ2-7; TRBD2 agrees at 11 bases. The CDR3 length is 13 residues. Per germline, CDR1 SQVTM and CDR2 ANQGSEA. V trimming: 8 bases; J trimming: 3 bases; junction bases outside the gene matches: 6. CDR3 region: CSPTSGGFYEQYF. The CDR3 bases are TGCAGCCCCACTAGCGGGGGATTCTACGAGCAGTACTTC.

This rearrangement joins TRBV14 to TRBJ2-7; 8 bases are shared with TRBD2. There are 14 residues in the CDR3. Germline CDR1 is SGHDN and CDR2 is FVKESK. V lost 8 bases to trimming and J lost 2 bases; unmatched junction nucleotides: 8. The CDR3 sequence: CASGRGGGTYEQYF. The CDR3 DNA reads as TGTGCCAGCGGGCGCGGCGGGGGGACCTACGAGCAGTACTTC.

The chain carries TRBV5-1 and TRBJ2-3; a weak D match, TRBD2 (6 bases). The germline V gene has CDR1 SGHRS and CDR2 YFSETQ. The CDR3 is 16 residues long. V shed 2 bases and J shed 2 bases, with 15 bases lying between them. CDR3: CASSLQSGLLTDTQYF. CDR3 DNA: TGCGCCAGCAGCTTACAATCGGGACTGCTCACAGATACGCAGTATTTT.

This clone has only a few counts. V gene TRBV10-3 combines with J gene TRBJ2-7; the D gene is possibly TRBD1 (5 bases). Trimming took off 6 bases at V and 0 bases at J, with 9 bases between the two ends. The CDR3 is 13 amino acids. The germline V gene encodes CDR1 ENHRY and CDR2 SYGVKD. CDR3 in DNA: TGTGCCATCAGACAGACAGACTCCTACGAGCAGTACTTC. Translated: CAIRQTDSYEQYF.

CDR3 loop: CASSLVGGVVRDTQYF. DNA of the CDR3: TGTGCCAGCAGCTTAGTTGGGGGGGTCGTTAGAGATACGCAGTATTTT. J is TRBJ2-3 and V is TRBV11-2; 7 bases match TRBD2. CDR3 length equals 16 residues. Germline assignment: CDR1 SGHAT and CDR2 FQNNGV. Trimming took 1 base from V and 5 from J; bases not matched to a gene: 9.

The V call is TRBV19, the J call TRBJ2-7; 11 bases fit TRBD2. J gave up 0 bases and V 4 bases, and 5 bases lay outside the gene matches. The germline gives CDR1 LNHDA, CDR2 SQIVND (reference sequence). The CDR3 has 16 residues. CDR3 protein: CASSTSGGISSYEQYF. As DNA, the CDR3 is TGTGCCAGTAGTACTAGCGGGGGGATCAGCTCCTACGAGCAGTACTTC.

V is TRBV19 and J is TRBJ2-3; 7 nucleotides line up with TRBD1. Losses at the gene ends were 5 bases for V and 0 bases for J; bases not matched to a gene: 8. CDR1 and CDR2 (germline): LNHDA, SQIVND (reference sequence). The CDR3 spans 16 residues. The CDR3 nucleotides read TGTGCCAGTAGTGTCACAGGGGCTGCTAGCACAGATACGCAGTATTTT. Translation: CASSVTGAASTDTQYF.

In this sample, this clone turned up once. The chain has TRBV2 and TRBJ2-7; weak D call: TRBD1 (6 bases). Germline CDR1 SNHLY, CDR2 FYNNEI. CDR3 size: 11 residues. V lost 7 bases to trimming and J lost 4 bases, with 8 bases between them. The CDR3: CASKGQYEQYF. For the CDR3, the DNA is TGTGCCAGCAAAGGACAGTACGAGCAGTACTTC.

This chain uses TRBV18 with TRBJ1-4; the match to TRBD1 covers 9 bases. This CDR3 comprises 13 residues. The germline V gene has CDR1 KGHSH and CDR2 LQKENI. V shed 6 bases and J 5 bases; nucleotides not matched to a gene: 1. The CDR3 here is CASSGQGNEKLFF. DNA of the CDR3: TGTGCCAGCTCGGGACAGGGCAATGAAAAACTGTTTTTT.

CDR3 nucleotides: TGTGCCATCAGTGATTACAGATCTATTACTAACTATGGCTACACCTTC. Translation: CAISDYRSITNYGYTF. The chain carries TRBV10-3 and TRBJ1-2; the D is unclear. Looked up from germline, CDR1 is ENHRY and CDR2 is SYGVKD. Trimming pared 3 bases from V and 0 bases from J, leaving 14 bases between. This CDR3 is built from 16 residues.

The V call is TRBV28, the J call TRBJ2-6, with D unclear. The V gene's germline CDR1 is MDHEN and CDR2 SYDVKM. The CDR3 is 15 residues long. The V gene lost 2 bases and the J gene lost 0 bases, with 5 bases spanning the gap. CDR3 coding DNA: TGTGCCAGCAGTTTACACAGCTCTGGGGCCAACGTCCTGACTTTC. This sequence encodes CASSLHSSGANVLTF.